Described below is a single T cell receptor (beta chain) sequence and its context. Time point noted: pretreatment peripheral blood. Synthetic TCR analog templates were spiked into all PCRs individually. Assay used: immunoSEQ multiplex PCR; TCRdb lists only in-frame clones, some missing. The table has 130,000 or so clones, about four fifths seen once; the top ten hold about 2.9%. The data were obtained in a study of PD-L1 blockade in urothelial cancer. V was pared by 4 bases and J by 3 bases, with 7 bases of the junction left unmatched. Germline lookup yields CDR1 MDHEN and CDR2 SYDVKM. The CDR3 has 15 residues.

This clonotype originated in a man aged 45-65 years with urothelial cancer. Sequenced here: PBMCs, sampled around atezolizumab (anti-PD-L1) treatment. The chain combines TRBV28 with TRBJ2-7; 9 positions agree with TRBD1. The CDR3 coding sequence is TGTGCCAGCAGTTCCCCATGGACAGGGGTCTACGAGCAGTACTTC. Amino acids: CASSSPWTGVYEQYF.